The rows below give T cell receptor beta chains drawn from one sample of a study of T cell responses to AZD1222 COVID-19 vaccine. Here immunoSEQ multiplex PCR was the method, and the copy in TCRdb shows in-frame clones only, minus some. Of about 180,000 clones listed, approximately 86% are singletons. Sequenced material: peripheral blood, taken on day 0 of AZD1222 vaccination. The receptor source for this set is an adult in good health. Each CDR3 is given with its conserved first and last residue. D genes are given only for firm matches. Clone size is shown for a subset of rows, as once, few, many or a class of expanded clone.

J gene | clone size | D gene | V gene | CDR3 protein | CDR3 DNA
TRBJ2-1 | NA | NA | TRBV9 | CASSVGTGYNEQFF | TGTGCCAGCAGCGTAGGGACTGGATACAATGAGCAGTTCTTC
TRBJ1-3 | once | NA | TRBV6-4 | CASLGVSSGNTIYF | TGTGCCAGTCTGGGGGTGAGCTCTGGAAACACCATATATTTT
TRBJ2-7 | NA | NA | TRBV2 | CASLGGKHEQYF | TGTGCCTCCCTGGGGGGTAAACACGAGCAGTACTTC
TRBJ1-2 | NA | NA | TRBV18 | CASSPTGLYGYTF | TGTGCCAGCTCACCCACAGGCCTATATGGCTACACCTTC
TRBJ1-2 | NA | TRBD1 | TRBV27 | CASSFGQGASGYTF | TGTGCCAGCAGTTTCGGACAGGGGGCGTCTGGCTACACCTTC
TRBJ1-3 | NA | NA | TRBV27 | CASSFSRDASSGNTIYF | TGTGCCAGCAGTTTCTCCCGGGACGCTAGCTCTGGAAACACCATATATTTT
TRBJ1-1 | NA | NA | TRBV6-5 | CASIMGTEAFF | TGTGCCAGCATCATGGGGACTGAAGCTTTCTTT
TRBJ2-2 | NA | TRBD1 | TRBV5-1 | CASSLQTGGLSGELFF | TGCGCCAGCAGCTTGCAGACAGGGGGATTGTCCGGGGAGCTGTTTTTT
TRBJ1-4 | NA | NA | TRBV19 | CASSIGQWTATNEKLFF | TGTGCCAGTAGTATCGGACAGTGGACTGCAACTAATGAAAAACTGTTTTTT
TRBJ1-3 | few | NA | TRBV19 | CASNPIGVSGNTIYF | TGTGCCAGTAATCCGATAGGGGTCTCTGGAAACACCATATATTTT
TRBJ2-2 | NA | NA | TRBV27 | CASSLEGFHTGELFF | TGTGCCAGCAGTTTGGAGGGCTTCCACACCGGGGAGCTGTTTTTT
TRBJ2-7 | NA | NA | TRBV29-1 | CSVVEGVHEQYF | TGCAGCGTTGTTGAAGGGGTCCACGAGCAGTACTTC
TRBJ1-6 | NA | NA | TRBV11-2 | CASSLATNSPLHF | TGTGCCAGCAGCTTAGCGACTAATTCACCCCTCCACTTT
TRBJ1-6 | NA | NA | TRBV11-2 | CASSPRNRLTSPLHF | TGTGCCAGCAGCCCCCGCAACAGACTCACCTCCCCCCTCCACTTT
TRBJ1-3 | NA | TRBD1 | TRBV19 | CASSRDRVGNTIYF | TGTGCCAGTAGCCGCGACAGGGTCGGAAACACCATATATTTT
TRBJ2-7 | NA | TRBD2 | TRBV19 | CASSRQGGYEQYF | TGTGCCAGTAGTAGGCAGGGAGGGTACGAGCAGTACTTC
TRBJ2-7 | NA | NA | TRBV28 | CASSLEVRDEQYF | TGTGCCAGCAGTTTAGAGGTCCGGGACGAGCAGTACTTC
TRBJ1-6 | NA | TRBD1 | TRBV6-8 | CASSTGTVDF | TGTGCCAGCAGTACCGGGACAGTCGACTTT
TRBJ2-2 | NA | NA | TRBV2 | CASSERATAGELFF | TGTGCCAGCAGTGAAAGGGCGACAGCCGGGGAGCTGTTTTTT
TRBJ2-1 | NA | TRBD2 | TRBV9 | CASSKRGGRGEQFF | TGTGCCAGCAGCAAGCGGGGGGGCCGTGGTGAGCAGTTCTTC
TRBJ2-1 | NA | NA | TRBV27 | CASSLGNEQFF | TGTGCCAGCAGTTTAGGCAATGAGCAGTTCTTC
TRBJ1-4 | NA | TRBD1 | TRBV30 | CAWRARGTGGLTNEKLFF | TGTGCCTGGAGGGCAAGGGGGACAGGGGGCCTCACTAATGAAAAACTGTTTTTT
TRBJ2-2 | NA | NA | TRBV5-1 | CASSLNPPDSGNTGELFF | TGCGCCAGCAGCTTGAATCCCCCTGATAGCGGAAACACCGGGGAGCTGTTTTTT
TRBJ1-5 | NA | NA | TRBV27 | CASSLRGSYQPQHF | TGTGCCAGCAGTTTACGGGGGAGCTATCAGCCCCAGCATTTT
TRBJ2-3 | NA | NA | TRBV7-3 | CASSLLGDTQYF | TGTGCCAGCAGCTTATTGGGAGATACGCAGTATTTT
TRBJ2-7 | few | NA | TRBV4-1 | CASSSIQGPYEQYF | TGCGCCAGCAGCTCTATACAGGGCCCGTACGAGCAGTACTTC
TRBJ1-4 | once | NA | TRBV6-5 | CASSYRDTNEKLFF | TGTGCCAGCAGTTACAGGGACACCAATGAAAAACTGTTTTTT
TRBJ2-4 | NA | NA | TRBV5-4 | CASSLDRRRDIQYF | TGTGCCAGCAGCTTGGACAGGAGAAGGGACATTCAGTACTTC
TRBJ2-1 | once | TRBD2 | TRBV27 | CASSLGTSGGPSYNEQFF | TGTGCCAGCAGTTTAGGGACTAGCGGGGGCCCCTCCTACAATGAGCAGTTCTTC
TRBJ1-3 | NA | NA | TRBV7-9 | CASSLGSGNTIYF | TGTGCCAGCAGCTTAGGGTCTGGAAACACCATATATTTT
TRBJ2-2 | NA | NA | TRBV10-3 | CAISESQLTGELFF | TGTGCCATCAGTGAGTCCCAGCTAACCGGGGAGCTGTTTTTT
TRBJ1-6 | NA | TRBD1 | TRBV13 | CASSLTTGSYNSPLHF | TGTGCCAGCAGCTTAACGACAGGGTCCTATAATTCACCCCTCCACTTT
TRBJ1-2 | few | NA | TRBV5-6 | CASTVGGYGYTF | TGTGCCAGCACAGTGGGAGGGTATGGCTACACCTTC
TRBJ2-7 | NA | NA | TRBV12-3/TRBV12-4 | CASSLAAYEQYF | TGTGCCAGCAGTTTAGCGGCCTACGAGCAGTACTTC
TRBJ1-6 | NA | TRBD1 | TRBV10-3 | CAIKNPGQGNSPLHF | TGTGCCATCAAAAACCCGGGACAGGGAAATTCACCCCTCCACTTT
TRBJ1-1 | NA | NA | TRBV28 | CASSLGGLAFF | TGTGCCAGCAGTTTGGGGGGGCTGGCTTTCTTT
TRBJ2-1 | NA | TRBD1 | TRBV6-5 | CASSYLGQGNEQFF | TGTGCCAGCAGTTACTTGGGACAGGGGAATGAGCAGTTCTTC
TRBJ2-7 | once | NA | TRBV5-6 | CASTQGRPSSYEQYF | TGTGCCAGCACACAGGGACGCCCGAGCTCCTACGAGCAGTACTTC
TRBJ1-5 | NA | NA | TRBV6-5 | CASSYSKNGKPQHF | TGTGCCAGCAGTTACTCGAAGAACGGTAAACCCCAGCATTTT
TRBJ2-1 | NA | NA | TRBV7-2 | CASSLTRNSYNEQFF | TGTGCCAGCAGCTTAACCCGGAACTCCTACAATGAGCAGTTCTTC
TRBJ1-1 | NA | NA | TRBV7-9 | CASSDRGAPNTEAFF | TGTGCCAGCAGCGACCGAGGGGCCCCGAACACTGAAGCTTTCTTT
TRBJ1-1 | once | TRBD1 | TRBV3-1/TRBV3-2 | CASSPLPRTGGIEAFF | TGTGCCAGCAGCCCCCTCCCCCGGACAGGGGGGATTGAAGCTTTCTTT
TRBJ1-3 | NA | NA | TRBV4-3 | CASSQDLVGGFGNTIYF | TGCGCCAGCAGCCAAGATCTGGTGGGGGGCTTTGGAAACACCATATATTTT
TRBJ2-2 | NA | TRBD2 | TRBV4-1 | CASSPGEGTGELFF | TGCGCCAGCAGTCCGGGGGAGGGGACCGGGGAGCTGTTTTTT
TRBJ2-7 | NA | NA | TRBV5-5 | CASSLLGVSYEQYF | TGTGCCAGCAGCTTGTTAGGGGTTTCCTACGAGCAGTACTTC
TRBJ2-1 | NA | NA | TRBV7-8 | CASSLHGEYNEQFF | TGTGCCAGCAGCTTGCACGGGGAATACAATGAGCAGTTCTTC
TRBJ1-2 | NA | NA | TRBV7-9 | CASRTPAGANYGYTF | TGTGCCAGCAGGACGCCTGCGGGGGCTAACTATGGCTACACCTTC
TRBJ2-7 | NA | NA | TRBV6-1 | CASSDRGHFGFFGEQYF | TGTGCCAGCAGTGACCGAGGACATTTCGGGTTCTTTGGGGAGCAGTACTTC
TRBJ1-2 | NA | TRBD1 | TRBV30 | CAWSAGTGFLYYGYTF | TGTGCCTGGAGTGCAGGGACAGGATTTTTGTACTATGGCTACACCTTC
TRBJ2-7 | NA | TRBD1 | TRBV6-5 | CASSRRTGSYEQYF | TGTGCCAGCAGTCGTCGGACAGGGAGCTACGAGCAGTACTTC
TRBJ1-6 | NA | NA | TRBV30 | CAWTPGTYNSPLHF | TGTGCCTGGACGCCAGGAACCTATAATTCACCCCTCCACTTT
TRBJ1-2 | NA | NA | TRBV5-4 | CASSNRLRGTYGYTF | TGTGCCAGCAGTAACCGATTAAGGGGCACCTATGGCTACACCTTC
TRBJ2-7 | NA | NA | TRBV21-1 | CASSKAPSGDLYEQYF | TGTGCCAGCAGCAAAGCCCCTAGCGGGGATCTCTACGAGCAGTACTTC
TRBJ1-3 | NA | NA | TRBV28 | CASSLSLPGNTIYF | TGTGCCAGCAGTTTGAGTCTGCCCGGAAACACCATATATTTT
TRBJ2-1 | NA | NA | TRBV10-2 | CASSELRGSSRNEQFF | TGCGCCAGCAGTGAGTTGCGGGGCTCTTCCCGCAATGAGCAGTTCTTC
TRBJ2-3 | NA | NA | TRBV10-3 | CAISERRPGRTDTQYF | TGTGCCATCAGTGAAAGGCGCCCGGGACGGACAGATACGCAGTATTTT
TRBJ2-1 | once | TRBD2 | TRBV7-8 | CASSSSGYYNEQFF | TGTGCCAGCAGTTCTAGCGGGTATTACAATGAGCAGTTCTTC
TRBJ1-3 | NA | NA | TRBV7-3 | CASSPSGGYGNTIYF | TGTGCCAGCAGCCCTAGTGGGGGCTATGGAAACACCATATATTTT
TRBJ2-6 | NA | TRBD1 | TRBV7-9 | CASSDRGSGANVLTF | TGTGCCAGCAGCGACAGGGGCTCTGGGGCCAACGTCCTGACTTTC
TRBJ1-6 | NA | TRBD1 | TRBV13 | CASSPRTGLYSSYNSPLHF | TGTGCCAGCAGCCCACGGACAGGGCTCTACAGCTCCTATAATTCACCCCTCCACTTT